The 11 T cell receptor beta chains presented below share a single source sample, sequenced in a study of blood T cell repertoires in COVID-19. The assay was immunoSEQ multiplex PCR, and TCRdb's table has in-frame clones only and misses some. The sample has nearly 200,000 clones; about 86% are singletons. The sample taken for sequencing was peripheral blood. The receptor source for this set is a woman between 70 and 85 years old with acute or convalescent COVID-19.

The chain uses TRBV19 and TRBJ1-5; the match to TRBD1 covers 7 bases. Per germline, CDR1 LNHDA and CDR2 SQIVND (reference sequence). This CDR3 comprises 14 residues. With V trimmed by 11 bases and J by 0 bases, 7 bases remained unmatched. In nucleotides, the CDR3 is TGTGCCTCTTTTTCAGGGGGTAGCAATCAGCCCCAGCATTTT. Translated, it gives CASFSGGSNQPQHF.

V and J are TRBV5-1 and TRBJ2-1; no reliable D call. The CDR3 has 14 residues. V was trimmed by 0 bases and J by 6 bases, leaving 10 bases between them. CDR1 is SGHRS, CDR2 YFSETQ, per germline. CDR3 residues: CASSLVLVGNEQFF. The CDR3 DNA reads as TGCGCCAGCAGCTTGGTCCTAGTGGGCAATGAGCAGTTCTTC.

The chain is built from TRBV3-1 (or the pseudogene TRBV3-2) and TRBJ1-5, with D possibly TRBD1 on 6 matching bases. Germline V gives CDR1 LGHDT, CDR2 YNNKEL (reference sequence). Trimming removed 3 bases at V and 7 bases at J, with 7 bases between. CDR3 length equals 12 residues. CDR3 sequence reads: CASSHRGQPQHF. CDR3 nucleotide sequence: TGTGCCAGCAGCCACAGGGGACAGCCCCAGCATTTT.

This chain joins TRBV21-1 and TRBJ2-1; TRBD2, as called in the table, went unchecked against the DNA. TRBV21-1 constitutes a pseudogene. The CDR3 extends over 18 amino acids. CDR3 region: CASTWTSGGPSSYNEQFF. Here the CDR3 DNA reads TGTGCCAGCACCTGGACTAGCGGGGGGCCGAGCTCCTACAATGAGCAGTTCTTC.

Of note for this clone: Other DNA sequences within the sample encode an identical CDR3. V is TRBV18 and J is TRBJ1-4, with D possibly TRBD1 on 5 matching bases. V lost 3 bases, J lost 8 bases, and 10 bases lay in between. The germline V gene encodes CDR1 KGHSH and CDR2 LQKENI. The CDR3 is 13 amino acids. For the CDR3, the DNA is TGTGCCAGCTCACCGTGGGGCGACGAAAAACTGTTTTTT. This codes for CASSPWGDEKLFF.

V is TRBV19 and J is TRBJ2-2; 7 positions agree with TRBD1. This CDR3 comprises 13 residues. V dropped 5 bases and J dropped 6; count of bases not matched to a gene: 3. CDR1 is LNHDA, CDR2 SQIVND, per germline (reference sequence). CDR3 loop: CASSPQGAGELFF. The CDR3 nucleotides read TGTGCCAGTAGTCCCCAGGGGGCCGGGGAGCTGTTTTTT. Combining the CDR3 with reference TRBV19 and TRBJ2-2 gives the whole variable domain DGGITQSPKYLFRKEGQNVTLSCEQNLNHDAMYWYRQDPGQGLRLIYYSQIVNDFQKGDIAEGYSVSREKKESFPLTVTSAQKNPTAFYLCASSPQGAGELFFGEGSRLTVL.

In this sample, this clone turned up once. The gene calls are TRBV6-6 and TRBJ1-2, with D possibly TRBD1 on 5 matching bases. This CDR3 contains 12 residues. Germline V gene sequence: CDR1 MNHNY, CDR2 SVGAGI (reference sequence). Trimming removed 7 bases from V and 7 bases from J, with 13 bases in between. This CDR3 reads CASTYGGGGYTF. The CDR3 coding sequence is TGTGCCAGCACCTACGGGGGGGGTGGCTACACCTTC.

The chain recombines TRBV12-3 or TRBV12-4 with TRBJ1-2, with a tentative D call TRBD1 (6 bases). The CDR3 covers 13 residues. V was trimmed by 5 bases and J by 2 bases, leaving 9 bases between them. CDR3 region: CASSIQGNYGYTF. The CDR3 DNA is TGTGCCAGCAGTATACAGGGAAACTATGGCTACACCTTC.

This clone came up a few times. The chain carries TRBV19 and TRBJ1-5; no clear D. CDR1 and CDR2 (germline): LNHDA, SQIVND (reference sequence). The CDR3 has 14 amino acids. Trimming cost V 5 bases and J 3 bases, with 11 bases left between them. This CDR3 reads CASSPTTTNQPQHF. The CDR3 bases are TGTGCCAGTAGTCCCACAACCACCAATCAGCCCCAGCATTTT.

This chain joins TRBV18 and TRBJ1-4, with D possibly matching TRBD1 (5 bases). V was cut by 4 bases and J by 0 bases, with 6 bases left in between. The germline V gene encodes CDR1 KGHSH and CDR2 LQKENI. The CDR3 covers 14 residues. CDR3: CASSLTATNEKLFF. The DNA of the CDR3 is TGTGCCAGCTCACTGACAGCAACTAATGAAAAACTGTTTTTT.

The V and J genes are TRBV7-8 and TRBJ1-1; D is perhaps TRBD1 (6 bases). The CDR3 has 15 amino acids. Germline CDR1 SGHVS, CDR2 FQNEAQ. Trimming pared 5 bases from V and 0 bases from J, leaving 13 bases between. The DNA for the CDR3 is TGTGCCAGCAGCCCTGACAGGCTCTTGAACACTGAAGCTTTCTTT. This codes for CASSPDRLLNTEAFF.